These T cell receptor beta chains were read from a single sample in a study of cytomegalovirus exposure and HLA in healthy donors. The repertoire was sequenced with immunoSEQ multiplex PCR; TCRdb's copy has only in-frame clones and lacks some. The sample contains approximately 90,000 clones, approximately 93% of which appear only once. Source material: PBMCs. The receptors shown here come from a woman in her thirties in good health and CMV-seropositive. Each CDR3 is given with its conserved first and last residue. A D gene is named only where the DNA matches it firmly. Not all rows give a size; the values are once, few, many and, for expanded clones, a class.

V	D	size	length	J	DNA	CDR3
TRBV4-3	TRBD2	.	17	TRBJ2-1	TGCGCCAGCAGCCGCACCAACCTCGGGACTAGCGGGAGGGAGCAGTTCTTC	CASSRTNLGTSGREQFF
TRBV14	TRBD2	.	15	TRBJ2-2	TGTGCCAGCAGCCGAGGACTAGCGTACACCGGGGAGCTGTTTTTT	CASSRGLAYTGELFF
TRBV27	TRBD2	.	16	TRBJ2-1	TGTGCCAGCAGTCCTCGACTAGCGGGAGGAGGTGATGAGCAGTTCTTC	CASSPRLAGGGDEQFF
TRBV7-8	.	.	13	TRBJ2-5	TGTGCCAGCAGCGTAGGTCTTTTTTCGGCCCAGTACTTC	CASSVGLFSAQYF
TRBV5-1	.	.	12	TRBJ2-1	TGCGCCAGCAGCACAAACTACAATGAGCAGTTCTTC	CASSTNYNEQFF
TRBV30	.	.	18	TRBJ1-2	TGTGCCTGGAGGGGCGGCAGGGGATCACCTTTTACGAACTATGGCTACACCTTC	CAWRGGRGSPFTNYGYTF
TRBV4-3	.	.	14	TRBJ2-3	TGCGCCAGCAGCCAAGATTGGGGCTCAGATACGCAGTATTTT	CASSQDWGSDTQYF
TRBV18	.	.	13	TRBJ1-2	TGTGCCAGCTCACCAGGCCAGGGCTATGGCTACACCTTC	CASSPGQGYGYTF
TRBV11-2	.	.	15	TRBJ2-5	TGTGCCAGCAGCTCCCCCTTTAGTGAGTGGGAGACCCAGTACTTC	CASSSPFSEWETQYF
TRBV4-3	TRBD2	.	15	TRBJ2-7	TGCGCCAGCAGCCAAGTTATAGCGGGGCCTTACGAGCAGTACTTC	CASSQVIAGPYEQYF
TRBV6-6	.	once	13	TRBJ2-5	TGTGCCAGCAGTTACTCGGAACAGGGAACCCAGTACTTC	CASSYSEQGTQYF
TRBV18	.	.	12	TRBJ2-5	TGTGCCAGCTCACTCACAGGGGAGACCCAGTACTTC	CASSLTGETQYF
TRBV7-7	.	.	14	TRBJ2-3	TGTGCCAGCAGCTTAGCGACGGGTGGGGATACGCAGTATTTT	CASSLATGGDTQYF
TRBV7-3	TRBD1	.	13	TRBJ2-5	TGTGCCAGCAGCAGGACAGGGGTGGAGACCCAGTACTTC	CASSRTGVETQYF
TRBV18	TRBD1	.	14	TRBJ1-1	TGTGCCAGCTCACCGAGGACAGGGGACACTGAAGCTTTCTTT	CASSPRTGDTEAFF
TRBV18	.	once	15	TRBJ1-5	TGTGCCAGCTCTCCCGACAGGAGTAGAAATCAGCCCCAGCATTTT	CASSPDRSRNQPQHF
TRBV7-8	.	.	15	TRBJ1-5	TGTGCCAGCAGCTTAGCAGCGGTCGGCAATCAGCCCCAGCATTTT	CASSLAAVGNQPQHF
TRBV19	.	once	16	TRBJ1-1	TGTGCCAGTATCGACCCAAGGGCCAACGGGCCTAGGGGAGCTTTCTTT	CASIDPRANGPRGAFF
TRBV6-4	.	.	13	TRBJ2-2	TGTGCCAGCAGTGAAGCGGACACCGGGGAGCTGTTTTTT	CASSEADTGELFF
TRBV7-9	TRBD1	once	12	TRBJ2-7	TGTGCCAGCAGTTTTGACACAGGGGGCTGGCGCTTC	CASSFDTGGWRF
TRBV19	.	.	15	TRBJ2-3	TGTGCCAGTAGTATAGACCTACTACTTACAGATACGCAGTATTTT	CASSIDLLLTDTQYF
TRBV7-9	TRBD1	.	16	TRBJ2-3	TGTGCCAGCAGCCTGGGACAGGAGCCATACACAGATACGCAGTATTTT	CASSLGQEPYTDTQYF
TRBV4-1	.	.	14	TRBJ2-2	TGCGCCAGCAGCCTGGCGGAGGGGACCGGGGAGCTGTTTTTT	CASSLAEGTGELFF
TRBV11-3	.	.	13	TRBJ2-1	TGTGCCAGCAGTGCGTCGGGAGTGCATGAGCAGTTCTTC	CASSASGVHEQFF
TRBV19	TRBD2	.	15	TRBJ2-3	TGTGCCAGTAGTATCCGGGGCGGGAGGACAGATACGCAGTATTTT	CASSIRGGRTDTQYF
TRBV5-1	.	.	13	TRBJ2-1	TGCGCCAGCAGCTTACCAGGGAAGAATGAGCAGTTCTTC	CASSLPGKNEQFF
TRBV21-1	.	.	18	TRBJ2-7	TGTGCCAGCAGCAAAATAGGCCCTGGAGGGGCCAACCCCTACGAGCAGTACTTC	CASSKIGPGGANPYEQYF
TRBV2	TRBD2	.	14	TRBJ2-7	TGTGCCAGCAGCTTAGCGGGACTACCCTACGAGCAGTACTTC	CASSLAGLPYEQYF
TRBV27	.	.	12	TRBJ2-3	TGTGCCAGCAGTTTTCGGGGGGATACGCAGTATTTT	CASSFRGDTQYF
TRBV7-7	TRBD2	.	15	TRBJ2-5	TGTGCCAGCAGCGGGACTAGCGGGAGAGGCGAGACCCAGTACTTC	CASSGTSGRGETQYF
TRBV7-9	TRBD2	.	15	TRBJ2-1	TGTGCCAGCATCCCGACTAGCGGTCTTTACAATGAGCAGTTCTTC	CASIPTSGLYNEQFF
TRBV29-1	TRBD1	.	12	TRBJ1-1	TGCAGCGTAAGACAGGGGAACACTGAAGCTTTCTTT	CSVRQGNTEAFF
TRBV5-6	.	.	18	TRBJ2-2	TGTGCCAGCAGCTTGGGGCTCAGGCGTCTTCCGAACACCGGGGAGCTGTTTTTT	CASSLGLRRLPNTGELFF
TRBV7-9	TRBD2	.	15	TRBJ2-7	TGTGCCAGCAGCTGGGGGGGGATCCTGAAGTACGAGCAGTACTTC	CASSWGGILKYEQYF
TRBV4-1	.	.	13	TRBJ2-1	TGCGCCAGCAGCCAAGTCCCACTCATTGAGCAGTTCTTC	CASSQVPLIEQFF
TRBV7-6	.	.	15	TRBJ2-7	TGTGCCAGCAGCTTATTCGACGGGAGTGGCTACGAGCAGTACTTC	CASSLFDGSGYEQYF
TRBV21-1	.	once	17	TRBJ2-1	TGTGCCAGCTTTCTGGCAGATTATCTTCATTGGTACAATGAGCAGTTCTTC	CASFLADYLHWYNEQFF
TRBV27	.	.	12	TRBJ2-7	TGTGCCAGCAGTTACGGTTTTTACGAGCAGTACTTC	CASSYGFYEQYF
TRBV5-1	TRBD2	few	16	TRBJ2-3	TGCGCCAGCCATGGGGGGCTAGCGGGAGTGTTCGATACGCAGTATTTT	CASHGGLAGVFDTQYF
TRBV7-8	TRBD1	.	18	TRBJ2-4	TGTGCCAGCAGCTCCCGGGACAGGGTCCCGGTAGCCAAAAACATTCAGTACTTC	CASSSRDRVPVAKNIQYF
TRBV10-3	.	.	13	TRBJ1-2	TGTGCCATCAGTGGTACTTCAGGTCATGGCTACACCTTC	CAISGTSGHGYTF
TRBV11-2	.	.	14	TRBJ1-1	TGTGCCAGCAGCTTAAGAGGTGTGAACACTGAAGCTTTCTTT	CASSLRGVNTEAFF
TRBV28	TRBD1	.	15	TRBJ1-3	TGTGCCATCAGGGGACAGGGGGCCTCTGGAAACACCATATATTTT	CAIRGQGASGNTIYF
TRBV19	.	.	15	TRBJ2-5	TGTGCCAGTAGTATACCCGGATCCCTCGGGGAGACCCAGTACTTC	CASSIPGSLGETQYF
TRBV11-2	.	.	15	TRBJ1-5	TGTGCCAGCAGCTTATCAACAGGGCCCAGGCAGCCCCAGCATTTT	CASSLSTGPRQPQHF
TRBV23-1	TRBD1	.	17	TRBJ2-1	TGCGCCAGCAGTCATAGGCTTGGGACAGGGGGGCACAATGAGCAGTTCTTC	CASSHRLGTGGHNEQFF
TRBV7-9	.	.	14	TRBJ2-2	TGTGCCAGCAGTTCAAAACAGGTAGACGGGGAGCTGTTTTTT	CASSSKQVDGELFF
TRBV6-6	TRBD2	.	16	TRBJ2-1	TGTGCCAGCAACGACCCTCCGGGAGGGGGTTACAATGAGCAGTTCTTC	CASNDPPGGGYNEQFF
TRBV19	TRBD2	.	17	TRBJ2-1	TGTGCCAGTAGTAAAACTAGCGGGAGGGCCTTTGTTAATGAGCAGTTCTTC	CASSKTSGRAFVNEQFF
TRBV27	TRBD1	.	15	TRBJ2-7	TGTGCCAGCAGTCCGTGGACAGGGGCCCCCTACGAGCAGTACTTC	CASSPWTGAPYEQYF
TRBV28	.	.	14	TRBJ2-2	TGTGCCAGCAGAGGAGGGAGTGGCACCGGGGAGCTGTTTTTT	CASRGGSGTGELFF